Following are 8 T cell receptor beta chains from one sample sequenced in a study of shared clonotypes between healthy human individuals. CD45RO negativity and positive selection for CCR7 defined naive CD8 cells, a population that excluded terminally differentiated effector memory CD45RA+ cells. Generated by immunoSEQ multiplex PCR, the TCRdb table keeps only in-frame clones and is missing some. This sample has about 2.1 million clones, with around 95% found just once. Sequenced input: naive CD8+ T cells from PBMCs. These receptors were obtained from a man younger than 35 in good health. Some clones in this sample may be carry-over from other donors' samples.

The chain is built from TRBV9 and TRBJ2-5; a possible D gene is TRBD1 (6 bases). The CDR3 sequence is 12 residues long. Trimming took off 4 bases at V and 2 bases at J, with 6 bases between the two ends. The V gene's germline CDR1 is SGDLS and CDR2 YYNGEE. The CDR3 loop is CASSRGQETQYF. In nucleotides, the CDR3 is TGTGCCAGCAGCAGGGGGCAAGAGACCCAGTACTTC.

On this clone itself: Other DNA sequences in the same sample also yield this CDR3. The rearrangement uses TRBV28 and TRBJ1-1; D not certain. The CDR3 extends over 12 amino acids. Trimming left V 3 bases short and J 4 bases short, with 6 bases between. Germline lookup yields CDR1 MDHEN and CDR2 SYDVKM. CDR3 in DNA: TGTGCCAGCAGTTTGGTTGGCACTGAAGCTTTCTTT. Translating gives CASSLVGTEAFF.

The chain links TRBV27 to TRBJ1-1; tentatively, D is TRBD1 (6 bases). The CDR3 has 14 residues. Germline CDR1 reads MNHEY; CDR2 reads SMNVEV (reference sequence). The V end was cut by 5 bases, the J end by 3 bases, with 13 bases between. The CDR3 DNA follows: TGTGCCAGCAGTCTACTGGAGGGGGACACTGAAGCTTTCTTT. This codes for CASSLLEGDTEAFF.

A single count supports this clone. The genes are TRBV5-6 and TRBJ2-7; D gene unclear. Trimming took off 0 bases at V and 3 bases at J, with 19 bases between the two ends. The V gene's germline CDR1 is SGHDT and CDR2 YYEEEE. The CDR3 extends over 17 amino acids. The CDR3 sequence: CASSLEVGSGLGYEQYF. The CDR3, as DNA: TGTGCCAGCAGCTTGGAGGTGGGATCGGGTTTGGGCTACGAGCAGTACTTC.

In DNA, the CDR3 is TGTGCCAGCAGCTCAACCCGACAGGGGTACCGGTACGAGCAGTACTTC. Translation: CASSSTRQGYRYEQYF. The chain joins TRBV7-9 to TRBJ2-7, with 8 positions matching TRBD1. V dropped 4 bases and J dropped 4; count of bases not matched to a gene: 12. The germline gives CDR1 SEHNR, CDR2 FQNEAQ (reference sequence). This CDR3 is built from 16 residues. Variable domain in full (rest from reference TRBV7-9 and TRBJ2-7): DTGVSQNPRHKITKRGQNVTFRCDPISEHNRLYWYRQTLGQGPEFLTYFQNEAQLEKSRLLSDRFSAERPKGSFSTLEIQRTEQGDSAMYLCASSSTRQGYRYEQYFGPGTRLTVT.

This clone has just one count. V and J are TRBV7-9 and TRBJ1-2, with no clear D. The CDR3 loop spans 16 amino acids. Germline lookup yields CDR1 SEHNR and CDR2 FQNEAQ (reference sequence). V shed 5 bases and J shed 4 bases, with 20 bases lying between them. The CDR3 reads CASSPFNFGQAYGYTF. CDR3 nucleotides: TGTGCCAGCAGCCCTTTCAATTTTGGGCAGGCCTATGGCTACACCTTC. The entire variable domain, with the rest obtained from reference TRBV7-9 and TRBJ1-2, is as follows: DTGVSQNPRHKITKRGQNVTFRCDPISEHNRLYWYRQTLGQGPEFLTYFQNEAQLEKSRLLSDRFSAERPKGSFSTLEIQRTEQGDSAMYLCASSPFNFGQAYGYTFGSGTRLTVV.

The chain carries TRBV7-6 and TRBJ2-7; D might be TRBD2 (6 bases). Germline CDR1 is SGHVS and CDR2 is FNYEAQ. The CDR3 is 15 residues long. V was trimmed by 2 bases and J by 3 bases, leaving 14 bases between them. The DNA of the CDR3 is TGTGCCAGCAGCTTATATGGGGGGATAGGCTACGAGCAGTACTTC. Translating gives CASSLYGGIGYEQYF.

V is TRBV5-6 and J is TRBJ2-2; D uncertain. The V gene's germline CDR1 is SGHDT and CDR2 YYEEEE. The CDR3 contains 16 residues. V was cut by 1 base and J by 6 bases, with 16 bases left in between. CDR3 sequence (DNA): TGTGCCAGCAGCTTGCCCTATTTAGGTAGAGCCGGGGAGCTGTTTTTT. The encoded protein is CASSLPYLGRAGELFF. The full variable domain, completed using reference TRBV5-6 and TRBJ2-2, is DAGVTQSPTHLIKTRGQQVTLRCSPKSGHDTVSWYQQALGQGPQFIFQYYEEEERQRGNFPDRFSGHQFPNYSSELNVNALLLGDSALYLCASSLPYLGRAGELFFGEGSRLTVL.